The sequence of this TCR beta chain was determined in a study of blood T cell repertoires in COVID-19. Across the whole study: Sites across the United States, Italy and Spain contributed samples from acute and convalescent COVID-19. The analysed material was cDNA or gDNA that came from T cells, B-cell-depleted T cells, or PBMCs.

The CDR3 runs to 13 residues. Seattle enrolled patients during active infection and tracked them longitudinally. TCRdb keeps only in-frame clones here, not all; method: immunoSEQ multiplex PCR. The sample has nearly 250,000 clones, about 84% seen once. This sequence was found in a woman older than 75 with COVID-19, enrolled during active disease. Sequencing used peripheral blood. The V call is TRBV12-2, the J call TRBJ2-7; the tabulated D call, TRBD1, remains unverified against the DNA. TRBV12-2 is a listed pseudogene. The CDR3 loop is CASRLDRAYEQYF. The CDR3 DNA follows: TGTGCAAGTCGCTTAGACAGGGCCTACGAGCAGTACTTC.